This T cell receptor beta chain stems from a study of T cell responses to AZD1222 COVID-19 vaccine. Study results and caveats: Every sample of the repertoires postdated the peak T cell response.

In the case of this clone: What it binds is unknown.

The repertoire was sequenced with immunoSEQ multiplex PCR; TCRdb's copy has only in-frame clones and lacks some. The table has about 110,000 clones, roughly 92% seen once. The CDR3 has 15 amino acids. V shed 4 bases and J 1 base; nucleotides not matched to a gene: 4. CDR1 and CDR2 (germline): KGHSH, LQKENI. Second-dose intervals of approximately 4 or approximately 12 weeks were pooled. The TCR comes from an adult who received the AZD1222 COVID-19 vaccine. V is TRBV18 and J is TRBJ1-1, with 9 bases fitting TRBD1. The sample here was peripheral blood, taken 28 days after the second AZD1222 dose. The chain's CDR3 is CASSLRTGENTEAFF. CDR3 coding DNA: TGTGCCAGCTCACTTAGGACAGGGGAGAACACTGAAGCTTTCTTT. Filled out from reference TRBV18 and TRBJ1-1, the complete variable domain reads NAGVMQNPRHLVRRRGQEARLRCSPMKGHSHVYWYRQLPEEGLKFMVYLQKENIIDESGMPKERFSAEFPKEGPSILRIQQVVRGDSAAYFCASSLRTGENTEAFFGQGTRLTVV.